This T cell receptor (beta chain) is drawn from a study of OX40 agonist ivuxolimab in advanced cancers. Regarding the study as a whole: People who partly responded at 0.1-3.0 mg/kg had some of the least clonal expansion seen.

Germline V lookup: CDR1 LNHDA, CDR2 SQIVND (reference sequence). V was shortened by 5 bases and J by 0 bases, with 11 bases between the two germline ends. This CDR3 spans 16 amino acids. As to this clone: Its specificity is unknown.

The timepoints at which blood was sampled were baseline, cycle 4 day 1, and cycle 7 day 1. The repertoire was sequenced with immunoSEQ multiplex PCR; TCRdb's copy has only in-frame clones and lacks some. The data show about 26,000 clones, with roughly 80% seen just once and 10% to 15% held by the top ten. This clonotype originated in an adult with an advanced solid tumor such as melanoma, head and neck, liver or kidney cancer. Sequencing used CD4+ or CD8+ T cells sorted from blood, obtained in a trial of the OX40 agonist ivuxolimab. This rearrangement joins TRBV19 to TRBJ2-6; D could derive from TRBD1 or TRBD2 (5 bases each). The CDR3 region is CASSEGDPSGANVLTF. The CDR3, as DNA: TGTGCCAGTAGTGAAGGGGACCCCTCTGGGGCCAACGTCCTGACTTTC.